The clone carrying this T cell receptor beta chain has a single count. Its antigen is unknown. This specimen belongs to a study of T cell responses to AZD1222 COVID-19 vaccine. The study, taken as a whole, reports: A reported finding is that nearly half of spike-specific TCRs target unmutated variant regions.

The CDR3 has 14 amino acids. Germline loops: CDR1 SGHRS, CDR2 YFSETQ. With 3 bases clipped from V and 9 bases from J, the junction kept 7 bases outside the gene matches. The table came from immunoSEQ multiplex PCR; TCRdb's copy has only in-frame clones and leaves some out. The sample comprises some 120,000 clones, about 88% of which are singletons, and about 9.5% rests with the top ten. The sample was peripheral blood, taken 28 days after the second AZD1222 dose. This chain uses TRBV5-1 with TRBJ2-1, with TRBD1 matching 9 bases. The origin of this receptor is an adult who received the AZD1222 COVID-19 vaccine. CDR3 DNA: TGCGCCAGCAGCTCCGGACAGGGGCCTAGTGAGCAGTTCTTC. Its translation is CASSSGQGPSEQFF. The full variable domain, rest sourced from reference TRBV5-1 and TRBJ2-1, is KAGVTQTPRYLIKTRGQQVTLSCSPISGHRSVSWYQQTPGQGLQFLFEYFSETQRNKGNFPGRFSGRQFSNSRSEMNVSTLELGDSALYLCASSSGQGPSEQFFGPGTRLTVL.